This is a list of T cell receptor beta chains from one sample in a study of blood T cells in healthy people across ages. TCRdb re-called the 5' RACE reads through MiXCR, storing one row per CDR3 protein. The data contain about 1.4 million distinct CDR3 sequences, around 59% of them singletons. Sequencing was carried out using blood. All receptors come from a young man in good health. CDR3s include the opening cysteine and the closing phenylalanine or tryptophan. Each record gives: J gene, clone size, D gene, V gene, CDR3 protein, CDR3 DNA. A D gene is named only where the DNA matches it firmly. Clone size is shown for a subset of rows, as once, few, many or a class of expanded clone.

J: TRBJ2-5
size: -
D: -
V: TRBV11-2
CDR3: CASSRAGGPQETQYF
DNA: TGTGCCAGCAGCCGCGCAGGCGGACCCCAAGAGACCCAGTACTTC

J: TRBJ1-2
size: few
D: -
V: TRBV27
CDR3: CASTDRYTRGYTF
DNA: TGTGCCAGCACCGACAGGTATACTCGTGGCTACACCTTC

J: TRBJ2-3
size: -
D: -
V: TRBV20-1
CDR3: CSARSGWADTQYF
DNA: TGCAGTGCTAGGTCAGGGTGGGCAGATACGCAGTATTTT

J: TRBJ1-5
size: -
D: TRBD1
V: TRBV12-3/TRBV12-4
CDR3: CASSLGWTGHSNQPQHF
DNA: TGTGCCAGCAGTTTAGGTTGGACAGGGCATAGCAATCAGCCCCAGCATTTT

J: TRBJ1-5
size: -
D: -
V: TRBV20-1
CDR3: CSARDLNSNQPQHF
DNA: TGCAGTGCTAGAGATCTGAATAGCAATCAGCCCCAGCATTTT

J: TRBJ2-7
size: few
D: TRBD1
V: TRBV6-1
CDR3: CASLTGNLYEQYF
DNA: TGTGCCAGCCTGACAGGGAACCTCTACGAGCAGTACTTC

J: TRBJ2-3
size: once
D: -
V: TRBV27
CDR3: CASSPSVVWGSGPDTQYF
DNA: TGTGCCAGCAGTCCTTCCGTCGTCTGGGGTTCAGGCCCAGATACGCAGTATTTT

J: TRBJ2-7
size: -
D: TRBD1
V: TRBV11-2
CDR3: CASSLVAGGPEQYF
DNA: TGTGCCAGCAGCTTAGTTGCAGGGGGTCCCGAGCAGTACTTC

J: TRBJ1-2
size: -
D: -
V: TRBV12-3/TRBV12-4
CDR3: CASSPTGTYNYGYTF
DNA: TGTGCCAGCAGTCCTACCGGGACCTATAACTATGGCTACACCTTC

J: TRBJ1-2
size: once
D: -
V: TRBV7-2
CDR3: CASSLDWQGLGYTF
DNA: TGTGCCAGCAGCTTAGATTGGCAGGGTTTGGGCTACACCTTC

J: TRBJ2-1
size: -
D: TRBD2
V: TRBV5-1
CDR3: CASSRLAASYNEQFF
DNA: TGCGCCAGCAGCCGTCTAGCGGCCTCCTACAATGAGCAGTTCTTC

J: TRBJ2-7
size: -
D: -
V: TRBV7-9
CDR3: CASTSPGDNSYEQYF
DNA: TGTGCCAGCACCTCCCCGGGGGACAACTCCTACGAGCAGTACTTC

J: TRBJ1-5
size: few
D: -
V: TRBV6-2/TRBV6-3
CDR3: CASRTNRDSNQPQHF
DNA: TGTGCCAGCAGGACTAACAGGGACAGCAATCAGCCCCAGCATTTT

J: TRBJ2-1
size: -
D: -
V: TRBV3-1
CDR3: CASSQEGRERVGSYNEQFF
DNA: TGTGCCAGCAGCCAAGAAGGCCGTGAGCGGGTGGGCTCCTACAATGAGCAGTTCTTC